This section outlines one TCR beta chain sequence together with its context. Its target is unknown. The sample comes from a study of shared clonotypes between healthy human individuals. Profiling relied on immunoSEQ multiplex PCR, and the TCRdb table lists in-frame clones only, not all of them. The sample lists more than 1,200,000 clones; less than 99% were seen once. General study points: Few donors limited the genetic and exposure-history diversity represented.

Input material: naive CD4+ T cells sorted from blood. Subset in this sample: CD45RA+ positively selected. The TCR was taken from a man aged 30 to 45 in good health.

CDR3 residues: CASSQQPTAYEQYF. CDR3 DNA: TGTGCCAGCAGTCAACAGCCTACCGCCTACGAGCAGTACTTC. The rearrangement joins TRBV28 to TRBJ2-7; D call uncertain. The V end lost 5 bases, the J end lost 2 bases, and 13 bases lay between the germline ends. The CDR3 spans 14 residues. Germline values: CDR1 MDHEN, CDR2 SYDVKM. Together with reference TRBV28 and TRBJ2-7, the CDR3 gives the full variable domain: DVKVTQSSRYLVKRTGEKVFLECVQDMDHENMFWYRQDPGLGLRLIYFSYDVKMKEKGDIPEGYSVSREKKERFSLILESASTNQTSMYLCASSQQPTAYEQYFGPGTRLTVT.